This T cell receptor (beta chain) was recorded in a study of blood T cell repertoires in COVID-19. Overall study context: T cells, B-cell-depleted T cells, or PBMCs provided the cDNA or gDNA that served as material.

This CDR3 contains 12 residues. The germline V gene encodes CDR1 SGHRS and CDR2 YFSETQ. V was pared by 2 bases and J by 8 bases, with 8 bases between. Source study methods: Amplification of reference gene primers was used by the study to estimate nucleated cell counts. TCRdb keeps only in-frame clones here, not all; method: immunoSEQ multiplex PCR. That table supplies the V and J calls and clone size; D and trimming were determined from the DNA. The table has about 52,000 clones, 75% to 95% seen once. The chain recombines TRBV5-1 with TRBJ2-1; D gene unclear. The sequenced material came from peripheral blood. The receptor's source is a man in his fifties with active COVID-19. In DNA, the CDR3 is TGCGCCAGCAGCTTTTTGTCGGATGAGCAGTTCTTC. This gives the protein CASSFLSDEQFF.